This TCR beta chain appears in the sequencing data of a study of blood T cell repertoires in COVID-19. Between the trimmed V and J ends, which lost 2 bases and 6 bases, there was a span of 14 bases. This CDR3 has 14 amino acids. In germline, CDR1 is MDHEN, CDR2 SYDVKM. Repertoires were generated with immunoSEQ multiplex PCR, while TCRdb's copy carries only in-frame clones and drops some. The profile shows around 180,000 clones, about 82% of them singletons. The chain couples TRBV28 to TRBJ2-7, with D tentatively TRBD2 (5 bases). The clonotype was recovered from a woman aged 25 to 45 who had recovered from COVID-19. Sample: PBMCs or T cells enriched from blood (not recorded which). The CDR3 here is CASSLLQEAFEQYF. DNA of the CDR3: TGTGCCAGCAGTTTACTTCAGGAGGCTTTCGAGCAGTACTTC. The entire variable domain, with the rest obtained from reference TRBV28 and TRBJ2-7, is as follows: DVKVTQSSRYLVKRTGEKVFLECVQDMDHENMFWYRQDPGLGLRLIYFSYDVKMKEKGDIPEGYSVSREKKERFSLILESASTNQTSMYLCASSLLQEAFEQYFGPGTRLTVT.